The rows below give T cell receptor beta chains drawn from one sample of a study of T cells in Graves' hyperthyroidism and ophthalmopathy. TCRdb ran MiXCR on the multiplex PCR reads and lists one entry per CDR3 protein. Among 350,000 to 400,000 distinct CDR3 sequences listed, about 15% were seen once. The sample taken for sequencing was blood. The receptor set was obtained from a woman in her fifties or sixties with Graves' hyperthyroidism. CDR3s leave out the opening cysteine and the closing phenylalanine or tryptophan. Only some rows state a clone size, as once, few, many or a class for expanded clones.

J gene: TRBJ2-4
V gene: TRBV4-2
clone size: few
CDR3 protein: ASSQVPGQGAYIQY

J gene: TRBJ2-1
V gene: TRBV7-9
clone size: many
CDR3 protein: ASSSNPRGNEQF

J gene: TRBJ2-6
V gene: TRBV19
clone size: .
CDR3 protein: ASTLGGGASGANVLT

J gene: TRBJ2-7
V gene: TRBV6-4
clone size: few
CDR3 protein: ASSPDGRSYEQY

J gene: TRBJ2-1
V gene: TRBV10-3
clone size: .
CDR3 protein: AISESGRYNEQF

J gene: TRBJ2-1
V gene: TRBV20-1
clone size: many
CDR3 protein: SAGGETRMDEQF

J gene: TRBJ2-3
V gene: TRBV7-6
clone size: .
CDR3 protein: ASSRQDGGLTDTQY

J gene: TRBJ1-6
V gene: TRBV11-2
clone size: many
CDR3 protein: ASSPRMTNSPLH

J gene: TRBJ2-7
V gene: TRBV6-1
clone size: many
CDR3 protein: ASRGWGVPYEQY

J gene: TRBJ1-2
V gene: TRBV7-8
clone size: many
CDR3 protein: ASSLRTALSYGYT

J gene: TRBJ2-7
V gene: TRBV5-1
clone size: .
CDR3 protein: ASSLAGTSGAYYEQY

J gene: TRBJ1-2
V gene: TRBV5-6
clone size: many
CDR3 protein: ASSLVLTAYGYT

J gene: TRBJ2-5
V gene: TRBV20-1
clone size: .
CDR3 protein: SANPFGGGQETQY

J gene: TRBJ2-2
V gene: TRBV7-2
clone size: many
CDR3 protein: ASSPIRDRNTGELF

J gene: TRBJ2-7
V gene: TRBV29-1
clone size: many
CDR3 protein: SVEGAGGLRNEQY

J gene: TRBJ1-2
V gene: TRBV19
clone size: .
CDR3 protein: ASSSRDRDNYSYT

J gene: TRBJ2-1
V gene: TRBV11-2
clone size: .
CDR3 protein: ASSRTSGSGYNEQF

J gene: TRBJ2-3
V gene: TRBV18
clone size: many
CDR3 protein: ASSPGTSRLTDTQY

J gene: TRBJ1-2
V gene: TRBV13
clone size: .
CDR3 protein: ASSLNKGEPDYGYT

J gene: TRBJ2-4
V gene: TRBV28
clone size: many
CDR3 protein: ASSPLRDDVLAKNIQY

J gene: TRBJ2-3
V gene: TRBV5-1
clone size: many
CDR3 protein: ASSRSTDTQY

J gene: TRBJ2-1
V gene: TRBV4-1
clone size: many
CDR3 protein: ASSHTSGRAGSYNEQF

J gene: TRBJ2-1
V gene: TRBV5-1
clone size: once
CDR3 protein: ASSLGEGTPRSRV